Only a few counts were recorded for the clone carrying this T cell receptor (beta chain). The data originate from a study of CD8+CD57+ T cells in acquired aplastic anemia. Genomic DNA constituted the template upon which TCR beta VDJ and CDR3 profiling was performed. TCRdb called the reads again in MiXCR, with one record for every CDR3 protein. The profile shows 65,000 to 85,000 distinct CDR3 sequences, 50% to 55% of them singletons. Trimming took off 2 bases at V and 6 bases at J, with 16 bases between the two ends. Germline lookup yields CDR1 SNHLY and CDR2 FYNNEI. There are 15 residues in the CDR3. The V call is TRBV2, the J call TRBJ1-1; tentatively, D is TRBD1 (5 bases). Sequencing input: sorted CD4+, CD8+, or CD8+CD57+ T cells (not recorded which) from PBMCs. This clonotype was obtained from a human donor in good health, serving as a control. The DNA of the CDR3 is TGTGCCAGCAGTGAAATGGTGGGGCTCAGGGCTGAAGCTTTCTTT. This codes for CASSEMVGLRAEAFF. Supplemented by reference TRBV2 and TRBJ1-1, the full variable domain reads EPEVTQTPSHQVTQMGQEVILRCVPISNHLYFYWYRQILGQKVEFLVSFYNNEISEKSEIFDDQFSVERPDGSNFTLKIRSTKLEDSAMYFCASSEMVGLRAEAFFGQGTRLTVV.